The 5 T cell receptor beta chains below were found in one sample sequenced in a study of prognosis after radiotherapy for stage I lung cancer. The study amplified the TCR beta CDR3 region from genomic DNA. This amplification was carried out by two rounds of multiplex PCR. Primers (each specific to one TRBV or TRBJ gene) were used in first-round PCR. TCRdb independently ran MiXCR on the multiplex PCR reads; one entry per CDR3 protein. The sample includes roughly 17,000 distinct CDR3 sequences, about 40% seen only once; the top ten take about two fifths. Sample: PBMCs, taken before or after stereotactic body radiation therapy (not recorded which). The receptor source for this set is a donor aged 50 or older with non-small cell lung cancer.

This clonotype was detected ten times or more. CDR3 residues: CSANVGAGNTIYF. CDR3 bases: TGCAGCGCCAACGTCGGGGCTGGAAACACCATATATTTT. The chain is built from TRBV29-1 and TRBJ1-3; D ambiguous. V was clipped by 7 bases and J by 2 bases, with 12 bases between them. Germline V gives CDR1 SQVTM, CDR2 ANQGSEA. CDR3 length equals 13 residues.

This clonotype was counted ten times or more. For the CDR3, the DNA is TGCAGTGCTAGAATCGGGACAGGGGCTAATGAGCAGTTCTTC. Its translation: CSARIGTGANEQFF. V gene TRBV20-1 combines with J gene TRBJ2-1, with 10 bases matching TRBD1. The ends lost 2 bases at V and 7 bases at J; junction bases unmatched: 5. The CDR3 length is 14 residues. Looked up from germline, CDR1 is DFQATT and CDR2 is SNEGSKA (reference sequence).

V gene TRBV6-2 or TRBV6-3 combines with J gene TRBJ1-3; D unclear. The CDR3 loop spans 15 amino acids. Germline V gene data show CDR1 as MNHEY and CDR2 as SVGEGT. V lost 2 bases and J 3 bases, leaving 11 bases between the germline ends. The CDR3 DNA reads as TGTGCCAGCAGTTACCTGGACGTAAGTGGAAACACCATATATTTT. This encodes CASSYLDVSGNTIYF.

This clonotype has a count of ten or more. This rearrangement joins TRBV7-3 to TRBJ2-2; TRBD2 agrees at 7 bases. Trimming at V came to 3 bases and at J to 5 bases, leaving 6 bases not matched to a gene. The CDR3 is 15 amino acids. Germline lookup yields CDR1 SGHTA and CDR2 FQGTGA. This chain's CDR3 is CASSLSGGRTGELFF. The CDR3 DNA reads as TGTGCCAGCAGCTTGTCGGGAGGCCGGACCGGGGAGCTGTTTTTT.

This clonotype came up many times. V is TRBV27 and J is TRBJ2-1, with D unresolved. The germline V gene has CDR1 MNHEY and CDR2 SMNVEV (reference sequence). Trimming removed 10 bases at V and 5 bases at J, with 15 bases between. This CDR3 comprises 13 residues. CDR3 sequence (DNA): TGTGCCACCAAGACTTCGATCCACAATGAGCAGTTCTTC. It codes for CATKTSIHNEQFF.